This entry lists 14 T cell receptor beta chains sequenced from one sample in a study of T cells in Graves' hyperthyroidism and ophthalmopathy (dated by TCRdb to between 2018 and 2021). Library prep was done by multiplex PCR. The sequencing machine was an Illumina HiSeq 2000. The TCR beta CDR3 regions were amplified from RNA transcripts. A first-round RT-PCR of the TCR CDR3 used the HTBI primer set with the Qiagen OneStep RT-PCR kit. TCRdb cleaned the public reads at Q25 with fastp, built clones with MiXCR and kept in-frame beta chains. Merged by CDR3 protein, the rows form single entries marked with the most common genes and DNA. This sample is represented by over 700,000 distinct CDR3 sequences; roughly 40% of them were singletons. The ten largest clones capture roughly 8.3% of the sample. The sequenced sample consisted of blood. These receptors came from a man between 18 and 35 years old with Graves' hyperthyroidism.

The V gene is TRBV19, the J gene TRBJ2-5; TRBD1 agrees at 9 bases. V was pared by 4 bases and J by 13 bases, with 7 bases of the junction left unmatched. The CDR3 sequence is 12 residues long. Germline-derived CDR1 and CDR2 are LNHDA and SQIVND (reference sequence). CDR3 loop: CASSRTGTGRYF. The DNA of the CDR3 is TGTGCCAGTAGTAGGACCGGGACAGGGCGGTACTTC.

V is TRBV7-9 and J is TRBJ2-5; 11 bases align to TRBD1. The CDR3 extends over 15 amino acids. V lost 3 bases, J lost 5 bases, and 5 bases stayed unmatched. Germline lookup yields CDR1 SEHNR and CDR2 FQNEAQ (reference sequence). Here the CDR3 reads CASSLRDRGLETQYF. The DNA of the CDR3 is TGTGCCAGCAGCTTGAGGGACAGGGGGTTGGAGACCCAGTACTTC.

The chain couples TRBV2 to TRBJ2-6; TRBD2 might be the D (5 bases). Germline V lookup: CDR1 SNHLY, CDR2 FYNNEI. The V end lost 4 bases, the J end lost 1 base, and 11 bases lay between the germline ends. The length of the CDR3 is 16 residues. The CDR3 sequence is CASSAKGGSGANVLTF. The CDR3 DNA reads as TGTGCCAGCAGTGCGAAGGGCGGGTCTGGGGCCAACGTCCTGACTTTC.

This clonotype occurred many times. The rearrangement uses TRBV4-2 and TRBJ2-7; 7 bases agree with TRBD2. From germline, CDR1 is LGHNA and CDR2 YNFKEQ. The CDR3 spans 15 residues. Trimming cost V 0 bases and J 2 bases; bases outside gene matches: 4. DNA of the CDR3: TGTGCCAGCAGCCAAGATCTCGCGGGAGCCTACGAGCAGTACTTC. Amino acids: CASSQDLAGAYEQYF.

In this sample, this clonotype turned up many times. The chain uses TRBV24-1 and TRBJ2-5; 8 nucleotides line up with TRBD2. The CDR3 is 14 amino acids. J gave up 3 bases and V 3 bases, and 2 bases lay outside the gene matches. Germline V CDR1 and CDR2: KGHDR, SFDVKD. CDR3 loop: CATSDTSGKETQYF. The CDR3 DNA follows: TGTGCCACCAGTGATACTAGCGGAAAAGAGACCCAGTACTTC.

This chain links TRBV5-6 with TRBJ1-1; D is uncertain. Germline V CDR1 and CDR2: SGHDT, YYEEEE. The CDR3 sequence is 17 residues long. Trimming stripped 4 bases from V and 3 bases from J, with 22 bases between. CDR3 in amino acids: CASSQGLGPGQDTEAFF. DNA for the CDR3: TGTGCCAGCAGCCAAGGTTTAGGGCCGGGTCAAGACACTGAAGCTTTCTTT.

Here the CDR3 DNA reads TGTGCCAGCAGACAGGGACAGGGGCTCGTCTACTCCTACGAGCAGTACTTC. The encoded protein is CASRQGQGLVYSYEQYF. The rearrangement links TRBV6-1 to TRBJ2-7; 10 nucleotides agree with TRBD1. The CDR3 length is 17 residues. Losses at the gene ends were 6 bases for V and 0 bases for J; bases not matched to a gene: 11. The V gene's germline CDR1 is MNHNS and CDR2 SASEGT.

V and J are TRBV12-3 or TRBV12-4 and TRBJ1-5, with D maybe TRBD1 (6 bases). CDR3 size: 16 residues. With 3 bases removed from V and 0 bases from J, the gap between germline ends came to 12 bases. Written as DNA, the CDR3 is TGTGCCAGCAGTTTCGGGACACCGGTTAGCAATCAGCCCCAGCATTTT. Translating gives CASSFGTPVSNQPQHF.

There are many counts of this clonotype. The CDR3 region has the DNA TGCAGTGCTAACCGCCGGGAAAAACTGTTTTTT. Its protein product is CSANRREKLFF. The V gene is TRBV20-1, the J gene TRBJ1-4; the D is unclear. This CDR3 comprises 11 residues. The germline V gene has CDR1 DFQATT and CDR2 SNEGSKA (reference sequence). Trimming stripped 4 bases from V and 8 bases from J, with 8 bases between.

The V and J genes are TRBV7-2 and TRBJ1-4; 9 bases fit TRBD1. V gave up 5 bases and J gave up 13 bases; unmatched junction bases: 14. The CDR3 sequence is 15 residues long. Germline CDR1 SGHTA, CDR2 FQGNSA. The CDR3 DNA reads TGTGCCAGCAGCCAAACCGGGACAGGGCTTGAAGTACTGTTTTTT. Its protein product is CASSQTGTGLEVLFF.

This clonotype was observed at least ten times. The chain's CDR3 is CASIGEGSYNSPLHF. CDR3 in DNA: TGTGCCAGCATAGGGGAAGGCTCCTATAATTCACCCCTCCACTTT. The V call is TRBV2, the J call TRBJ1-6; possible D gene TRBD1, 5 bases. The CDR3 sequence is 15 residues long. Germline V gene sequence: CDR1 SNHLY, CDR2 FYNNEI. V lost 7 bases, J lost 0 bases, and 10 bases lay in between.

This clonotype was seen repeatedly, ten times or more. The chain couples TRBV20-1 to TRBJ1-3, with D possibly TRBD1 on 5 matching bases. The CDR3 is made up of 13 amino acids. V lost 4 bases, J lost 3 bases, and 10 bases lay in between. CDR1 and CDR2 from the germline V gene are DFQATT and SNEGSKA (reference sequence). CDR3 amino acids: CSATSGSGNTIYF. CDR3 sequence (DNA): TGCAGTGCTACCTCAGGGAGTGGAAACACCATATATTTT.

V and J are TRBV12-3 or TRBV12-4 and TRBJ2-7; D perhaps matches TRBD1 (5 bases). The CDR3 loop spans 13 amino acids. V lost 5 bases and J lost 5, with 13 bases in between. The CDR3 DNA reads as TGTGCCAGCAGTCGGACACCCGTCAACGAGCAGTACTTC. Protein product: CASSRTPVNEQYF.

V gene TRBV20-1 combines with J gene TRBJ2-6; 12 bases fit TRBD1. CDR3 size: 17 residues. The ends lost 3 bases at V and 0 bases at J; junction bases unmatched: 3. CDR1 DFQATT and CDR2 SNEGSKA come from the germline V gene (reference sequence). DNA for the CDR3: TGCAGTGCTAGGGGACAGGGGGCCAACTCTGGGGCCAACGTCCTGACTTTC. Protein sequence: CSARGQGANSGANVLTF.